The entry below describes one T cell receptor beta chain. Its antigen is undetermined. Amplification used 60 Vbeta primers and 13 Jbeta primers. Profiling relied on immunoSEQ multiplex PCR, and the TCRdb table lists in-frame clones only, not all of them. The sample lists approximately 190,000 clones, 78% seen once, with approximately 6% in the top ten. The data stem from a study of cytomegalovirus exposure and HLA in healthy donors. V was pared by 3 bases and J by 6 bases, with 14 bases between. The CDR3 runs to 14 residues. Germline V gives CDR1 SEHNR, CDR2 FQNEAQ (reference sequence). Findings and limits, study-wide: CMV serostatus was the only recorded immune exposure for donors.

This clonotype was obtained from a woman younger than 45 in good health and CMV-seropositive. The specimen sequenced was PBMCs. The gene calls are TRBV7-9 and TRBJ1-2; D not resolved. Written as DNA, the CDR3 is TGTGCCAGCAGCTTGAGTCTGGAGGTGAATGGCTACACCTTC. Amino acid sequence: CASSLSLEVNGYTF. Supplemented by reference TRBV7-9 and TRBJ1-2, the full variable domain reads DTGVSQNPRHKITKRGQNVTFRCDPISEHNRLYWYRQTLGQGPEFLTYFQNEAQLEKSRLLSDRFSAERPKGSFSTLEIQRTEQGDSAMYLCASSLSLEVNGYTFGSGTRLTVV.